This record looks at one T cell receptor beta chain sequence and its context. The antigen remains undetermined. During its preparation, the TCRbeta library received unique molecular identifiers. TCRdb re-derived calls from the PCR reads in MiXCR, one entry per CDR3 protein. The profile covers about 130,000 distinct CDR3 sequences, with about a tenth appearing a single time and more than 20% taken by the ten largest. These data belong to a study of T-cell reconstitution after alpha-beta-depleted transplantation in children. General study results and limits: T-cell numbers and diversity, one year after transplant, stemmed largely from T cells that were newly produced. Certain patients had high TCRbeta diversity at day 60, and it came from recipient T cells and thymic progenitors that survived. Expanded graft clones numbering several hundred reportedly gave rise to alpha-beta T cells about two months after transplant.

The CDR3 length is 18 residues. CDR1 and CDR2 (germline): SGHAT, FQNNGV. Deletions cut 1 base from V and 1 base from J, with 18 bases between. This receptor was taken from a girl under two years old who had a stem cell transplant for combined immunodeficiency, so the T cells may come from the graft donor. Specimen: PBMCs, mostly from graft donor cells, collected 180 days after TCRalphabeta/CD19-depleted stem cell transplant. J is TRBJ2-3 and V is TRBV11-2; D is possibly TRBD1 (6 bases). In DNA, the CDR3 is TGTGCCAGCAGCTTAGTAGGGGGTATGGGGATCCGCACAGATACGCAGTATTTT. Protein sequence: CASSLVGGMGIRTDTQYF.